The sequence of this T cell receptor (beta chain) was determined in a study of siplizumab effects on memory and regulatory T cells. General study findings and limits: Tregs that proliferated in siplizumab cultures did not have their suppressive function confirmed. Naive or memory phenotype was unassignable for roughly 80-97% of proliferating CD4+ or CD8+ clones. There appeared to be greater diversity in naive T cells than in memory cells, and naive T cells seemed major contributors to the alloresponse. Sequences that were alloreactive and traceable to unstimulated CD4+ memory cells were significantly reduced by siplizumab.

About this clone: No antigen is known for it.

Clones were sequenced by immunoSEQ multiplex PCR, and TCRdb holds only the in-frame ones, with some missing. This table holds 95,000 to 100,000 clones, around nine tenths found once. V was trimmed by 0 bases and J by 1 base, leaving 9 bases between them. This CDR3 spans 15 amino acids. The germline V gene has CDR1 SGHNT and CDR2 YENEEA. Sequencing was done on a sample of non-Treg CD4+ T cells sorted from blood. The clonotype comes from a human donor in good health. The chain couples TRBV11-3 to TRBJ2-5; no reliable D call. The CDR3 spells CASSLDGTAQETQYF. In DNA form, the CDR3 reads TGTGCCAGCAGCTTAGACGGCACAGCCCAAGAGACCCAGTACTTC.